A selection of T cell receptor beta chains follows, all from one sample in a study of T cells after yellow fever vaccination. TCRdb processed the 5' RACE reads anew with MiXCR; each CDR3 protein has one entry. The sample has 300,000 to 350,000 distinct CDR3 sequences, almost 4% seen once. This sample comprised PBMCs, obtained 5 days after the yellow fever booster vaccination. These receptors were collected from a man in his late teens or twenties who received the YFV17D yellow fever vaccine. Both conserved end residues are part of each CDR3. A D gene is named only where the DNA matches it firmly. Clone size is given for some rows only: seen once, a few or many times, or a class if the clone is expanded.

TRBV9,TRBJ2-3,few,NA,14,CASSVGGFTDTQYF,TGTGCCAGCAGCGTAGGGGGATTCACAGATACGCAGTATTTT
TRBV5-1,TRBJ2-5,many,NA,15,CASRPGTPRKETQYF,TGCGCCAGCAGGCCCGGGACCCCTCGCAAAGAGACCCAGTACTTC
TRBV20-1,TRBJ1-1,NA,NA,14,CSARPGGANTEAFF,TGCAGTGCTAGGCCCGGAGGGGCAAACACTGAAGCTTTCTTT
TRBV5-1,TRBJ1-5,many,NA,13,CASSLASDQPQHF,TGCGCCAGCAGCTTGGCTAGCGATCAGCCCCAGCATTTT
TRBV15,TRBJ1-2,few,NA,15,CATSRANSDAYGYTF,TGTGCCACCAGCAGAGCCAACTCTGACGCCTATGGCTACACCTTC
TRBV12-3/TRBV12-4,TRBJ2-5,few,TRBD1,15,CASSPTTGGQETQYF,TGTGCCAGCAGCCCTACCACAGGGGGCCAAGAGACCCAGTACTTC
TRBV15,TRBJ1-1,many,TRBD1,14,CATSRGRQGTEAFF,TGTGCCACCAGCAGAGGCCGACAGGGAACTGAAGCTTTCTTT
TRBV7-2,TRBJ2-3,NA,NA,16,CASSLDLRRGADTQYF,TGTGCCAGCAGCTTAGATTTGCGGCGGGGTGCAGATACGCAGTATTTT
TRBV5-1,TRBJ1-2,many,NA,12,CASSLGFYGYTF,TGTGCCAGCAGCTTGGGCTTCTATGGCTACACCTTC
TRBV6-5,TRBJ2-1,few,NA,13,CASSYYGGNEQFF,TGTGCCAGCAGTTACTACGGGGGCAATGAGCAGTTCTTC
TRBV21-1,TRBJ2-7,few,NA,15,CASSSPGQKASEQYF,TGTGCCAGCAGTTCCCCGGGACAGAAGGCCTCCGAGCAGTACTTC
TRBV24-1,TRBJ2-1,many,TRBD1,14,CATSGDRERDEQFF,TGTGCCACCAGCGGGGACAGGGAAAGGGATGAGCAGTTCTTC
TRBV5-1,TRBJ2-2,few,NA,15,CASSSGTLNTGELFF,TGCGCCAGCAGCTCCGGGACACTGAACACCGGGGAGCTGTTTTTT
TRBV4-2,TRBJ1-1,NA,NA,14,CASASREGSTEAFF,TGTGCCAGCGCAAGCAGGGAGGGAAGCACTGAAGCTTTCTTT
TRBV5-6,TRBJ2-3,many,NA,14,CASSFMAATDTQYF,TGTGCCAGCAGCTTCATGGCGGCAACAGATACGCAGTATTTT
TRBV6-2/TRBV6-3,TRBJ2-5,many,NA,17,CASSLPQGQKHQETQYF,TGTGCCAGCAGTCTTCCCCAGGGACAAAAGCACCAAGAGACCCAGTACTTC
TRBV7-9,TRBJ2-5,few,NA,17,CASSHLLGSAGRETQYF,TGTGCCAGCAGCCACCTCCTAGGGAGCGCGGGACGAGAGACCCAGTACTTC